These 17 T cell receptor beta chains were sequenced from one sample in a study of shared clonotypes between healthy human individuals. Measured with immunoSEQ multiplex PCR; TCRdb has only the in-frame clones, and not every one. The sample contains roughly 1,600,000 clones, about 98.5% of which appear only once. What was sequenced was naive CD4+ T cells sorted from blood. Specified subset: CD45RA+ positively selected. These receptors came from a man younger than 45 in good health.

J is TRBJ1-2 and V is TRBV11-2, with D possibly being TRBD1 (6 bases). Trimming removed 1 base from V and 7 bases from J, with 19 bases in between. CDR1 SGHAT and CDR2 FQNNGV come from the germline V gene. CDR3 size: 16 residues. CDR3 sequence reads: CASSLGTGYPWGGYTF. The CDR3 nucleotides read TGTGCCAGCAGCTTAGGTACAGGGTACCCCTGGGGTGGCTACACCTTC.

J is TRBJ2-7 and V is TRBV7-8, with D uncertain. The CDR3 length is 14 residues. CDR1 and CDR2 (germline): SGHVS, FQNEAQ. V lost 0 bases, J lost 4 bases, and 10 bases lay in between. The CDR3 reads CASSLASAPYEQYF. In DNA, the CDR3 is TGTGCCAGCAGCTTAGCGTCGGCCCCTTACGAGCAGTACTTC.

The chain employs TRBV6-5 and TRBJ2-5; 10 positions agree with TRBD1. The J segment lost 5 bases and the V segment lost 6 bases, leaving 9 bases of the junction unmatched. The CDR3 has 15 amino acids. CDR1 and CDR2 from the germline V gene are MNHEY and SVGAGI. CDR3 sequence: CASRQTGGAYETQYF. CDR3 nucleotide sequence: TGTGCCAGCAGACAGACAGGGGGCGCCTACGAGACCCAGTACTTC.

The genes are TRBV28 and TRBJ2-7; D is unresolved. This CDR3 has 15 amino acids. The V and J ends lost 2 bases and 2 bases respectively, with 13 bases between them. The V gene's germline CDR1 is MDHEN and CDR2 SYDVKM. CDR3 residues: CASSLRRIRAYEQYF. The CDR3 DNA is TGTGCCAGCAGTTTAAGAAGGATCCGCGCCTACGAGCAGTACTTC.

This clone was seen just once. This rearrangement joins TRBV28 to TRBJ2-7; 11 nucleotides agree with TRBD1. The CDR3 sequence is 15 residues long. Per germline, CDR1 MDHEN and CDR2 SYDVKM. V gave up 8 bases and J gave up 3 bases; unmatched junction bases: 9. The CDR3 reads CASEGGQGAFYEQYF. The CDR3, as DNA: TGTGCCAGCGAAGGAGGACAGGGGGCTTTCTACGAGCAGTACTTC.

The V call is TRBV28, the J call TRBJ2-2, with D perhaps TRBD1 (6 bases). This CDR3 is 19 amino acids long. Trimming stripped 4 bases from V and 4 bases from J, with 25 bases between. From germline, CDR1 is MDHEN and CDR2 SYDVKM. The DNA for the CDR3 is TGTGCCAGCAGTTGGGGAAGGCTGGGGGCCGAGGGTATCACCGGGGAGCTGTTTTTT. It encodes CASSWGRLGAEGITGELFF.

The rearrangement joins TRBV7-3 to TRBJ2-5, with D uncertain. Germline V gives CDR1 SGHTA, CDR2 FQGTGA. The V gene lost 4 bases and the J gene lost 2 bases, with 8 bases spanning the gap. The CDR3 is 13 amino acids. CDR3 sequence: CASSSRIQETQYF. CDR3 DNA sequence: TGTGCCAGCAGCTCCAGGATTCAAGAGACCCAGTACTTC.

The table lists this clone with a few counts. J is TRBJ1-2 and V is TRBV2, with 11 bases fitting TRBD1. V was pared by 5 bases and J by 5 bases, with 4 bases of the junction left unmatched. The germline V gene encodes CDR1 SNHLY and CDR2 FYNNEI. The CDR3 covers 14 residues. Here the CDR3 DNA reads TGTGCCAGCAGTCCCGGGACAGGGGGTTATGGCTACACCTTC. It is translated as CASSPGTGGYGYTF.

V and J are TRBV7-3 and TRBJ1-1; TRBD1 agrees at 7 bases. The CDR3 extends over 13 amino acids. Germline V gene lookup returns CDR1 SGHTA and CDR2 FQGTGA. V gave up 5 bases and J gave up 6 bases; unmatched junction bases: 6. This chain's CDR3 is CASSPQGGAEAFF. The CDR3 DNA is TGTGCCAGCAGCCCTCAGGGGGGTGCTGAAGCTTTCTTT.

The chain joins TRBV18 to TRBJ1-4; no clear D. CDR3 length: 17 amino acids. Trimming shortened V by 3 bases and J by 1 base, and 15 bases separated the two germline ends. In germline, CDR1 is KGHSH, CDR2 LQKENI. The CDR3 DNA follows: TGTGCCAGCTCACCCATGGCCATGGTGGTAACTAATGAAAAACTGTTTTTT. This encodes CASSPMAMVVTNEKLFF.

The CDR3 sequence: CASSWGTVRQPQHF. In nucleotides, the CDR3 is TGTGCCAGCAGCTGGGGGACAGTTCGTCAGCCCCAGCATTTT. V and J are TRBV7-9 and TRBJ1-5; the match to TRBD1 covers 7 bases. J gave up 6 bases and V 4 bases, and 6 bases lay outside the gene matches. The CDR3 is made up of 14 amino acids. CDR1 is SEHNR and CDR2 is FQNEAQ in the germline V gene (reference sequence). The full variable domain, in which reference TRBV7-9 and TRBJ1-5 provide the parts outside the CDR3, is DTGVSQNPRHKITKRGQNVTFRCDPISEHNRLYWYRQTLGQGPEFLTYFQNEAQLEKSRLLSDRFSAERPKGSFSTLEIQRTEQGDSAMYLCASSWGTVRQPQHFGDGTRLSIL.

The chain employs TRBV7-2 and TRBJ2-7; 7 nucleotides match TRBD1. V lost 1 base to trimming and J lost 5 bases; unmatched junction nucleotides: 14. CDR1 is SGHTA and CDR2 is FQGNSA in the germline V gene. The CDR3 contains 17 residues. DNA of the CDR3: TGTGCCAGCAGCTTAGATACCGGGACAGATATTCCGGACGAGCAGTACTTC. Residues: CASSLDTGTDIPDEQYF.

J is TRBJ2-5 and V is TRBV4-1; 9 nucleotides match TRBD1. Germline loops: CDR1 MGHRA, CDR2 YSYEKL. The CDR3 runs 16 residues. Trimming cost V 0 bases and J 4 bases; bases outside gene matches: 6. The CDR3 sequence: CASSQDDHRGLETQYF. CDR3 sequence (DNA): TGCGCCAGCAGCCAAGATGATCACAGGGGGCTAGAGACCCAGTACTTC.

The chain combines TRBV7-8 with TRBJ1-1; tentative D call: TRBD1 (6 bases). CDR1 is SGHVS, CDR2 FQNEAQ, per germline. V was shortened by 5 bases and J by 1 base, with 14 bases between the two germline ends. The length of the CDR3 is 15 residues. The CDR3 DNA sequence: TGTGCCAGCAGCCTAACAGGGCCGACGAACACTGAAGCTTTCTTT. Amino acid sequence: CASSLTGPTNTEAFF.

The chain carries TRBV6-5 and TRBJ1-3; D remains unclear. The CDR3 consists of 16 residues. V lost 2 bases, J lost 0 bases, and 11 bases lay in between. Looked up from germline, CDR1 is MNHEY and CDR2 is SVGAGI. The CDR3 spells CASSYGTLSSGNTIYF. The CDR3 DNA follows: TGTGCCAGCAGTTACGGCACTCTAAGCTCTGGAAACACCATATATTTT.

The chain couples TRBV10-3 to TRBJ2-7; 10 bases fit TRBD1. Germline V lookup: CDR1 ENHRY, CDR2 SYGVKD. V trimming: 8 bases; J trimming: 2 bases; junction bases outside the gene matches: 3. The CDR3 has 13 amino acids. The CDR3 spells CAIAGQGAYEQYF. The CDR3 DNA is TGTGCCATCGCCGGACAGGGGGCCTACGAGCAGTACTTC.

The chain is built from TRBV7-9 and TRBJ1-5; no firm D call. V gave up 5 bases and J gave up 4 bases, with 9 bases separating them. CDR1 is SEHNR, CDR2 FQNEAQ, per germline (reference sequence). The CDR3 contains 13 residues. In nucleotides, the CDR3 is TGTGCCAGCAGCCCCCTAACTAATCAGCCCCAGCATTTT. Protein sequence: CASSPLTNQPQHF.